The clone carrying this TCR beta chain is large in the sample. The antigen remains unidentified. This entry belongs to a study of vaccination effects on CD4 cells after COVID-19. The V gene end was trimmed by 7 bases and the J gene end by 8 bases; junction bases not matched to a gene: 8. The CDR3 totals 14 residues. Germline CDR1 MNHEY, CDR2 SVGAGI. Viral peptide pools were used in the ViraFEST assay to expand antigen-specific CD4+ T cells, and sequencing came afterward. Isolating CD4+ T cells followed less than 11 days of culture. It was two doses of either the BNT162b2 or mRNA-1273 vaccine that participants received. The assay was immunoSEQ multiplex PCR, and TCRdb's table has in-frame clones only and misses some. The profile shows roughly 14,000 clones, roughly 72% of them singletons.

The sequence came from a human donor who received a COVID-19 vaccine. Sequenced here: CD4+ T cells from PBMCs cultured with SARS-CoV-2 spike peptides, sampled after COVID-19 vaccination. This rearrangement joins TRBV6-5 to TRBJ2-1, with 10 bases fitting TRBD1. CDR3 DNA: TGTGCCAGCAACCGGGACAGGGGAATGGATGAGCAGTTCTTC. It is translated as CASNRDRGMDEQFF.